What follows is one T cell receptor beta chain and its context. What it binds is not known. Sequenced by immunoSEQ multiplex PCR; TCRdb stores in-frame clones only, minus some. The table includes about 20,000 clones, under 85% detected once. Germline CDR1 SNHLY, CDR2 FYNNEI. The CDR3 totals 14 residues. J lost 4 bases, V lost 10 bases, and 11 bases had no gene match. This entry comes from a study of PD-1 blockade in classical Hodgkin lymphoma. Study-level points and caveats: It was reported that newly diagnosed patients had less baseline TCR diversity than healthy donors. Factors driving the repertoire differences, possibly disease activity or prior therapy, remain undefined.

Time point here: newly diagnosed, previously untreated cHL patient sample. It was by magnetic negative selection that CD4+ T cells were purified from thawed PBMCs. Untreated, newly diagnosed classical Hodgkin lymphoma PBMCs were comparators. The chain links TRBV2 to TRBJ1-1, with 8 bases that match TRBD1. The sequence derives from a human donor with classical Hodgkin lymphoma. The material sequenced was CD4+ T cells from blood. In DNA, the CDR3 is TGTGCCAACCTACGACAGGGGTTGGGCACTGAAGCTTTCTTT. This encodes CANLRQGLGTEAFF.